This is a list of T cell receptor beta chains from one sample in a study of T cell responses to AZD1222 COVID-19 vaccine. Generated by immunoSEQ multiplex PCR, the TCRdb table keeps only in-frame clones and is missing some. The table records 120,000 or so clones, around 89% of them present only once. The material sequenced was peripheral blood, taken on day 0 of MenACWY control vaccination. These receptor sequences come from an adult in good health. Each CDR3 is given with its conserved first and last residue. A D gene is named only where the DNA matches it firmly. Some rows mark clone size as missing; the rest say once, few, many or name a class of expanded clone.

D	size	V	J	length	DNA	CDR3
TRBD2	.	TRBV11-2	TRBJ2-3	14	TGTGCCAGCAGCTTAGCGGGAGGACCAGATACGCAGTATTTT	CASSLAGGPDTQYF
.	.	TRBV6-6	TRBJ2-7	14	TGTGCCAGCAGGGTGACAGCCCTCTCCTACGAGCAGTACTTC	CASRVTALSYEQYF
.	.	TRBV25-1	TRBJ1-3	14	TGTGCCAGCAGGCCGGACAGTGGGCAGAGCACCATATATTTT	CASRPDSGQSTIYF
TRBD1	.	TRBV6-5	TRBJ1-1	12	TGTGCCAGCAGTTACTCGAGGGGGCAGGCTTTCTTT	CASSYSRGQAFF
.	.	TRBV9	TRBJ1-5	15	TGTGCCAGCAGCGTAGGGACAAATAGCAATCAGCCCCAGCATTTT	CASSVGTNSNQPQHF
.	.	TRBV7-9	TRBJ2-5	12	TGTGCCAGCAGCCGGAGCCAAGAGACCCAGTACTTC	CASSRSQETQYF
.	.	TRBV13	TRBJ2-7	15	TGTGCCAGCAGCCGCAGCAGACCGGGACTCCCCGAGCAGTACTTC	CASSRSRPGLPEQYF
TRBD2	.	TRBV7-9	TRBJ2-7	16	TGTGCCAGCAGCCGAACAGTGAGCGGGAGGGCCTACGAGCAGTACTTC	CASSRTVSGRAYEQYF
.	.	TRBV19	TRBJ2-4	17	TGTGCCAGTAGTATAGGTGCCGGGGGGCTGGCCAAAAACATTCAGTACTTC	CASSIGAGGLAKNIQYF
TRBD1	once	TRBV5-1	TRBJ2-7	14	TGCGCCAGCAGCTTGGGGACAGGGTGGAACGAGCAGTACTTC	CASSLGTGWNEQYF
.	.	TRBV12-3/TRBV12-4	TRBJ2-5	12	TGTGCCAGCAGCCAGAACCAAGAGACCCAGTACTTC	CASSQNQETQYF
TRBD1	few	TRBV7-9	TRBJ1-2	13	TGTGCCAGCAGCGCGAACAGGGGGGATGGCTACACCTTC	CASSANRGDGYTF
.	.	TRBV5-1	TRBJ2-1	13	TGCGCCAGCAGCTTGGGACTAGTGAATGAGCAGTTCTTC	CASSLGLVNEQFF
.	.	TRBV5-4	TRBJ2-2	15	TGTGCCTGGACGGTACCTCCCGGGACCACCGGGGAGCTGTTTTTT	CAWTVPPGTTGELFF
.	.	TRBV6-2/TRBV6-3	TRBJ2-3	13	TGTGCCAGCAGTTACTGGGTCACAGATACGCAGTATTTT	CASSYWVTDTQYF
.	.	TRBV6-5	TRBJ1-5	13	TGTGCCAGCAGTCCTACAGGGAATCAGCCCCAGCATTTT	CASSPTGNQPQHF